This entry features one TCR beta chain sequence. The sample belongs to a study of T cells of healthy individuals. V lost 5 bases to trimming and J lost 2 bases, with 21 bases between them. The germline V gene encodes CDR1 SSHAT and CDR2 FNYEAQ (reference sequence). The CDR3 is 17 residues long. TCRdb passed the 5' RACE reads through MiXCR, listing each CDR3 protein once. The table includes 85,000 to 100,000 distinct CDR3 sequences, under 20% detected once. J is TRBJ2-5 and V is TRBV7-7, with D perhaps assigned TRBD1 or TRBD2 (5 bases each). This TCR came from a human donor in good health. CDR3 amino acids: CASSTGAEPFRQETQYF. The CDR3 nucleotides read TGTGCCAGCAGCACCGGGGCAGAACCCTTTCGGCAAGAGACCCAGTACTTC.